This is a list of T cell receptor beta chains from one sample in a study of molecular identifiers for immune sequencing clone quantification. TCRdb reanalysed the PCR reads using MiXCR and keeps one entry per CDR3 protein. The sample records about 330,000 distinct CDR3 sequences, 24% being singletons. Sequenced input: naive CD8+ T cells from blood, with Jurkat cell RNA spiked in. Receptors were obtained from a human donor in good health. Some libraries in this study had Jurkat cell RNA spiked in. Each CDR3 is given with its conserved first and last residue. D genes are given only for firm matches. Expanded clones get a size class; other rows say once, few or many, or leave the size out.

j_gene	v_gene	d_gene	len	abundance	CDR3nt	CDR3aa
TRBJ2-7	TRBV20-1	NA	14	many	TGCAGTGCCAGGCCCCTAGCCGTCTCCTGGGAGCAGTACTTC	CSARPLAVSWEQYF
TRBJ2-3	TRBV2	TRBD2	19	few	TGTGCCAGCAGTGATAGTGGGACTAGCGGGGGGGCCTGGACAGATACGCAGTATTTT	CASSDSGTSGGAWTDTQYF
TRBJ1-4	TRBV12-3/TRBV12-4	TRBD1	16	many	TGTGCCAGCAGTTTAGATCGGACAGGGGTGTCAGAAAAACTGTTTTTT	CASSLDRTGVSEKLFF
TRBJ2-3	TRBV12-3/TRBV12-4	NA	17	NA	TGTGCCAGCAGTTTATACGTCGGGCTAGGGGGTGGAGATACGCAGTATTTT	CASSLYVGLGGGDTQYF
TRBJ1-2	TRBV2	NA	13	many	TGTGCCACCACCAGGGGATACCTCTATGGCTACACCTTC	CATTRGYLYGYTF
TRBJ2-5	TRBV7-9	NA	15	few	TGTGCCAGCAGCTTAGCGGCCAGGGGAGGAGAGACCCAGTACTTC	CASSLAARGGETQYF
TRBJ1-4	TRBV12-3/TRBV12-4	NA	14	few	TGTGCCAGCAGTTTCGGGGGGCGCGGTGAAAAACTGTTTTTT	CASSFGGRGEKLFF
TRBJ2-7	TRBV5-1	TRBD1	14	many	TGCGCCAGCAGCTTCACCGGGACAGGGGGCGAGCAGTACTTC	CASSFTGTGGEQYF
TRBJ2-1	TRBV29-1	TRBD2	13	many	TGCAGCGTTCCGACTAGCGGTTACAATGAGCAGTTCTTC	CSVPTSGYNEQFF
TRBJ1-5	TRBV12-3/TRBV12-4	NA	14	NA	TGTGCCAGCAGTTTCACGGGGGCGAATCAACCCCAGCAATTT	CASSFTGANQPQQF
TRBJ2-1	TRBV12-3/TRBV12-4	NA	13	NA	TGTGCCACCGAAGGGACTTCCTACAATGAGCAGTTCTTC	CATEGTSYNEQFF
TRBJ2-2	TRBV28	NA	16	few	TGTGCCAGCAGTCCCGTGGGGGAATCCATGTCCGGGGAGCTGTTTTTT	CASSPVGESMSGELFF
TRBJ2-7	TRBV2	NA	14	many	TGTGCCAGCAGTGAAGACACAAACTCCTACGAGCAGTACTTC	CASSEDTNSYEQYF
TRBJ2-7	TRBV30	NA	12	NA	TGTGCCTGGAGTTCCGGGGGCTACGAGCAGTACTTC	CAWSSGGYEQYF
TRBJ1-2	TRBV6-2/TRBV6-3	NA	16	NA	TGTGCCAGCAGTTACTCGATATATCGGACAGACTATGGCTACACCTTC	CASSYSIYRTDYGYTF
TRBJ2-6	TRBV29-1	NA	16	NA	TGCAGCGTTCACGATGGGGGGGGGCTTGGGGCCAACGTCCTGACTTTC	CSVHDGGGLGANVLTF
TRBJ1-6	TRBV4-1	NA	15	many	TGCGCCAGCAGCCAAGGAAGGCAGAGTAATTCACCCCTCCACTTT	CASSQGRQSNSPLHF
TRBJ2-3	TRBV29-1	NA	16	many	TGCAGCGTTGATCTAGGTAGGGCTTTGGACACAGATACGCAGTATTTT	CSVDLGRALDTDTQYF
TRBJ2-5	TRBV7-9	NA	12	NA	TGTGCCAGCACCCTAGGGTTGGAGACCCAGTACTTC	CASTLGLETQYF
TRBJ2-2	TRBV24-1	TRBD1	17	NA	TGTGCCACCAGTGATTTGCCGGGGACAGGGGGCACCGGGGAGCTGTTTTTT	CATSDLPGTGGTGELFF
TRBJ2-3	TRBV7-9	NA	13	many	TGTGCCAGCAGCCACGGGATTCCCGATACGCAGTATTTT	CASSHGIPDTQYF
TRBJ2-7	TRBV28	NA	15	few	TGTGCCAGCAGTACCCCTTTGACAGGTCCCTACGAGCAGTACTTC	CASSTPLTGPYEQYF
TRBJ2-7	TRBV4-1	NA	14	NA	TGCGCCAGCAGCCAAGAAGGTGCGGTCTACGGGCAGTACTTC	CASSQEGAVYGQYF
TRBJ2-6	TRBV21-1	NA	15	many	TGTGCCAGCAGCAAAATTGGCTCTGGGGCCAACGTCCTGACTTTC	CASSKIGSGANVLTF
TRBJ2-7	TRBV27	NA	13	NA	TGTGCCAGCAGTTCCCCCGGGGGGCGCGAGCAGTACTTC	CASSSPGGREQYF
TRBJ2-5	TRBV5-4	TRBD1	15	many	TGTGCCAGCAGCACGATCGACAGGGCACAAGAGACCCAGTACTTC	CASSTIDRAQETQYF
TRBJ1-4	TRBV7-8	TRBD1	20	many	TGTGCCAGCAGCCCCCCTCCCCGGACAGGGGAGAGAGGGACTAATGAAAAACTGTTTTTT	CASSPPPRTGERGTNEKLFF
TRBJ2-6	TRBV7-6	NA	17	many	TGTGCCAGCAGCTTAAACGACGACAGCTCTGGGGCCAACGTCCTGACTTTC	CASSLNDDSSGANVLTF
TRBJ2-1	TRBV29-1	NA	11	NA	TGCAGTGGGGATCGAGAGAGGGAGCAGTTCTTC	CSGDREREQFF
TRBJ1-4	TRBV5-4	TRBD1	15	few	TGTGCCAGCAGCCACCGGGACAGGGGGAATGAAAAACTGTTTTTT	CASSHRDRGNEKLFF
TRBJ1-1	TRBV12-3/TRBV12-4	NA	14	few	TGTGCCAGCGGGGGAGGCTGGGGAAACACTGAAGCTTTCTTT	CASGGGWGNTEAFF
TRBJ1-1	TRBV14	NA	12	NA	TGTGCCAGCAGCCAAGATAGTACTGAAGCTATCTTT	CASSQDSTEAIF
TRBJ1-1	TRBV2	NA	13	many	TGTGCCGGGGGCCAGGGAGGGAGGGTTGAAGCTTTCTTT	CAGGQGGRVEAFF
TRBJ2-7	TRBV20-1	NA	13	many	TGCAGTGCTCAGAGACTCGGAGGGTACGAGCAGTACTTC	CSAQRLGGYEQYF
TRBJ1-5	TRBV7-6	NA	15	many	TGTGCCAGCAGCTTGATAAGAGGACCCGATCAGCCCCAGCATTTT	CASSLIRGPDQPQHF
TRBJ1-4	TRBV18	NA	12	many	TGTGCCAGCTCATCCATGGGTGAAAAACTGTTTTTT	CASSSMGEKLFF
TRBJ1-1	TRBV7-6	NA	14	many	TGTGCCAGCAGCTTAGACCTGGGGGCGGCTGAAGCTTTCTTT	CASSLDLGAAEAFF
TRBJ2-2	TRBV24-1	TRBD2	14	many	TGTGCCACCAGTGATTTACTAGCGGGCGGGGAGCTGTTTTTT	CATSDLLAGGELFF
TRBJ2-3	TRBV7-2	TRBD2	15	many	TGTGCCAGCAGCTTATTAGCGGGAGGACAAGATACGCAGTATTTT	CASSLLAGGQDTQYF
TRBJ2-7	TRBV6-8	TRBD1	18	few	TGTGCCAGCAGTTACTCGAGTTGTTGGGACAGTAGAACCTACGAGCAGTACTTC	CASSYSSCWDSRTYEQYF
TRBJ2-3	TRBV4-1	NA	16	NA	TGCGCCAGCAGCCAATTGACAGGGTTTAGCGGGGATACGCAGTATTTT	CASSQLTGFSGDTQYF
TRBJ2-5	TRBV12-3/TRBV12-4	NA	13	NA	TGTGCCAGCACCGACAGAATTCAAGAGACCCAGTACTTC	CASTDRIQETQYF
TRBJ2-7	TRBV5-5	TRBD2	17	few	TGTGCCAGCAGCTGGGGGACTAGCGGCTTTCCCCTGGAGGAGCAGTACTTC	CASSWGTSGFPLEEQYF
TRBJ2-2	TRBV11-2	NA	16	NA	TGTACCAGCAGCTTAAGCCCGGGGGCCTACACCGGGGAGCTGTTTTTT	CTSSLSPGAYTGELFF
TRBJ2-6	TRBV27	NA	16	NA	TGTGCCAGCAGTCCCCGCCCATACTCTGGGGCCAACGTCCTGACTTTC	CASSPRPYSGANVLTF
TRBJ2-2	TRBV11-3	TRBD2	17	few	TGTGCCAGCAGCCCCGGGACTAGCGGGAGTAACACCGGGGAGCTGTTTTTT	CASSPGTSGSNTGELFF
TRBJ2-3	TRBV11-2	NA	15	NA	TGTGCCAGCAACTTAGCGGTCCTAGCTCCAGATACGCAGTATTTT	CASNLAVLAPDTQYF